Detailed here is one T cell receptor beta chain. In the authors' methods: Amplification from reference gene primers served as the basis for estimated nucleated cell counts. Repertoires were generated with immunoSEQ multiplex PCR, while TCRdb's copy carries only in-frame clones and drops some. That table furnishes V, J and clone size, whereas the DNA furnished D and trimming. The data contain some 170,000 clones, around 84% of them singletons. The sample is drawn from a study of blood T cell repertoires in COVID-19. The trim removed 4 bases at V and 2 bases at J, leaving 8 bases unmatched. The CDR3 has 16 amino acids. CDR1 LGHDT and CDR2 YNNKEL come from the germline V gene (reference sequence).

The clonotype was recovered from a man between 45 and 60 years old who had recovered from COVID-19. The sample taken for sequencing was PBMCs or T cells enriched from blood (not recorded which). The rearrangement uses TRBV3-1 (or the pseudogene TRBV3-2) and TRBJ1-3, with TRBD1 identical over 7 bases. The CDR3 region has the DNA TGTGCCAGCAGCCCCGTCGTCCAGGGGGCTGGAAACACCATATATTTT. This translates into CASSPVVQGAGNTIYF.